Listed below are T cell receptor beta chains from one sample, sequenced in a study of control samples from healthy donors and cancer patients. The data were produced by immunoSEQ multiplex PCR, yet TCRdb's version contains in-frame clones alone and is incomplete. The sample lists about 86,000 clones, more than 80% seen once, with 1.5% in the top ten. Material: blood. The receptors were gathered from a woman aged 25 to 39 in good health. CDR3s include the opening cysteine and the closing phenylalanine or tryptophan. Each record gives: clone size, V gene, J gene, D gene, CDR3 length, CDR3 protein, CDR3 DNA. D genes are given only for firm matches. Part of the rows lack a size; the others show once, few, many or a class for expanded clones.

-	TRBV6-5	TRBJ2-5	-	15	CASSYLGGGQETQYF	TGTGCCAGCAGCTATTTAGGGGGGGGCCAAGAGACCCAGTACTTC
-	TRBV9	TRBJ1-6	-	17	CASSEGWPGTYNSPLHF	TGTGCCAGCAGCGAGGGGTGGCCGGGCACCTATAATTCACCCCTCCACTTT
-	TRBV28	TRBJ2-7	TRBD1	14	CASQTGGNSYEQYF	TGTGCCAGCCAGACAGGGGGAAACTCCTACGAGCAGTACTTC
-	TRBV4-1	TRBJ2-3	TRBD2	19	CASSQVPGLAGGSTDTQYF	TGCGCCAGCAGCCAAGTCCCGGGACTAGCGGGGGGCAGCACAGATACGCAGTATTTT
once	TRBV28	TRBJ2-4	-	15	CASSARTVAKNIQYF	TGTGCCAGCAGTGCCCGGACAGTAGCCAAAAACATTCAGTACTTC
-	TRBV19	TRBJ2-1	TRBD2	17	CASTSVRASGPYNEQFF	TGTGCCAGTACTAGCGTCCGGGCTAGCGGCCCATACAATGAGCAGTTCTTC
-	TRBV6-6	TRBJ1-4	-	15	CASSPGGSLNEKLFF	TGTGCCAGCAGTCCCGGGGGGAGCCTGAATGAAAAACTGTTTTTT
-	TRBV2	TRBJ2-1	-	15	CASSEVGSGYNEQFF	TGTGCCAGCAGTGAAGTTGGGTCGGGGTACAATGAGCAGTTCTTC
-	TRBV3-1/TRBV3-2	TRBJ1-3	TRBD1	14	CASSDLQGGNTIYF	TGTGCCAGCAGCGATCTACAGGGGGGAAACACCATATATTTT
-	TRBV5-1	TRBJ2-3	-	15	CASSLFGGPADTQYF	TGCGCCAGCAGCTTGTTTGGGGGGCCCGCAGATACGCAGTATTTT
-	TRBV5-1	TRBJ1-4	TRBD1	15	CASSLVAGQGEKLFF	TGCGCCAGCAGCTTGGTGGCGGGACAGGGGGAAAAACTGTTTTTT
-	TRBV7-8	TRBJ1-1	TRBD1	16	CASSLLPGQGNTEAFF	TGTGCCAGCAGCTTACTCCCGGGACAGGGGAACACTGAAGCTTTCTTT
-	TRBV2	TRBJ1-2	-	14	CASSGFEANYGYTF	TGTGCCAGCAGTGGGTTCGAAGCTAACTATGGCTACACCTTC
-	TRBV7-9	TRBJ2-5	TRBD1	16	CASSLGSGTAQETQYF	TGTGCCAGCAGCTTAGGTTCGGGGACAGCCCAAGAGACCCAGTACTTC
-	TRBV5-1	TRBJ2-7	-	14	CASSLDPGTHEQYF	TGCGCCAGCAGCTTGGACCCTGGGACCCACGAGCAGTACTTC
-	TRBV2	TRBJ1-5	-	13	CASSGQANQPQHF	TGTGCCAGCAGTGGACAGGCCAATCAGCCCCAGCATTTT
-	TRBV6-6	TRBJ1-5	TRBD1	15	CASSYDRQGTYPQHF	TGTGCCAGCAGTTACGATAGACAGGGAACATACCCCCAGCATTTT
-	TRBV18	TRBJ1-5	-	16	CASSPVYRVVNQPQHF	TGTGCCAGCTCACCAGTCTACAGGGTAGTCAATCAGCCCCAGCATTTT
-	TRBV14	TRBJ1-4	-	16	CASSQEALAINEKLFF	TGTGCCAGCAGCCAAGAGGCCCTCGCCATTAATGAAAAACTGTTTTTT
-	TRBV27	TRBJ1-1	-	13	CASSFSWATEAFF	TGTGCCAGCAGTTTTTCGTGGGCGACTGAAGCTTTCTTT
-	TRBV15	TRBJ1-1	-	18	CATSRTITVGQGDTEAFF	TGTGCCACCAGCAGAACAATCACGGTTGGGCAGGGTGACACTGAAGCTTTCTTT
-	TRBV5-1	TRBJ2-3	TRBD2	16	CASSLAGGRGTDTQYF	TGCGCCAGCAGCTTGGCGGGGGGGCGGGGCACAGATACGCAGTATTTT
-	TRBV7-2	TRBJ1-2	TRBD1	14	CASGTGGALYGYTF	TGTGCCAGCGGCACAGGGGGCGCGCTCTATGGCTACACCTTC
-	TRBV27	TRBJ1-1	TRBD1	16	CASSLKGDSVNTEAFF	TGTGCCAGCAGTTTAAAGGGGGACAGTGTGAACACTGAAGCTTTCTTT
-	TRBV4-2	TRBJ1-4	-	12	CASSRSTEKLFF	TGTGCCAGCAGCCGGAGCACCGAAAAACTGTTTTTT
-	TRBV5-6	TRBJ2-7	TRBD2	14	CASSRGLSGGEQYF	TGTGCCAGCAGCCGGGGTCTCTCGGGGGGCGAGCAGTACTTC
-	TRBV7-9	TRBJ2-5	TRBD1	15	CASSLGTGVQETQYF	TGTGCCAGCAGCTTAGGCACAGGGGTACAAGAGACCCAGTACTTC
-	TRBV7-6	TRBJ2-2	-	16	CASSIGGRFGPGELFF	TGTGCCAGCAGCATAGGCGGGCGCTTTGGACCCGGGGAGCTGTTTTTT
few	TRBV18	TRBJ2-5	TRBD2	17	CASSPLGTSGAQETQYF	TGTGCCAGCTCACCTTTGGGGACTAGCGGAGCCCAAGAGACCCAGTACTTC
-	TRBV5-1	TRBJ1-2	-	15	CASGEQGSPSYGYTF	TGCGCCAGCGGGGAACAGGGATCCCCCTCCTATGGCTACACCTTC
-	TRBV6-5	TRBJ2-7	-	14	CASSYGTGTYEQYF	TGTGCCAGCAGTTATGGGACGGGAACCTACGAGCAGTACTTC
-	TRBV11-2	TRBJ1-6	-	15	CASSTGILGHSPLHF	TGTGCCAGCAGCACCGGGATACTTGGGCATTCACCCCTCCACTTT
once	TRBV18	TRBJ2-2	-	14	CASSPTPNTGELFF	TGTGCCAGCTCACCGACACCGAACACCGGGGAGCTGTTTTTT
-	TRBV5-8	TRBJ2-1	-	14	CASGGTVRYNEQFF	TGTGCCAGCGGAGGGACAGTGCGATACAATGAGCAGTTCTTC
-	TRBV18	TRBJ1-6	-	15	CASSQSRDYNSPLHF	TGTGCCAGCTCACAAAGCAGGGATTATAATTCACCCCTCCACTTT
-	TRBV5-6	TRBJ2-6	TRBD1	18	CASNRQGSVNSGANVLTF	TGTGCCAGCAACAGACAGGGTTCGGTAAACTCTGGGGCCAACGTCCTGACTTTC
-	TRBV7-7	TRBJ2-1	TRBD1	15	CASSLLQGAVGEQFF	TGTGCTAGCAGCTTACTCCAGGGGGCTGTAGGAGAGCAGTTCTTC
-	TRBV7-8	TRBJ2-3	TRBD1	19	CASSLDSGWTGGKADTQYF	TGTGCCAGCAGCTTAGATTCCGGTTGGACAGGGGGCAAAGCAGATACGCAGTATTTT
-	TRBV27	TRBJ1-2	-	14	CASSLVRGGGGYTF	TGTGCCAGCAGTTTAGTCCGGGGGGGAGGTGGCTACACCTTC
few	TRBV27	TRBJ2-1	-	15	CASSLYGLGNNEQFF	TGTGCCAGCAGTTTATATGGGCTGGGGAACAATGAGCAGTTCTTC
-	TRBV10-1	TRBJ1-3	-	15	CASSESRGEGNTIYF	TGCGCCAGCAGTGAGTCGAGGGGGGAAGGAAACACCATATATTTT
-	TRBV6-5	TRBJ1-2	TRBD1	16	CASSYERTGGGYGYTF	TGTGCCAGCAGTTACGAGAGGACAGGGGGGGGCTATGGCTACACCTTC
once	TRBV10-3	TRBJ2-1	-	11	CAISEWNEQFF	TGTGCCATCAGTGAATGGAATGAGCAGTTCTTC
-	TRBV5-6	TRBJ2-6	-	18	CASSLGSGYLSGANVLTF	TGTGCCAGCAGCTTGGGGTCAGGTTATTTATCTGGGGCCAACGTCCTGACTTTC